This T cell receptor beta chain was identified during a study of blood T cell repertoires in COVID-19. Looking at the study overall: In each case, the material was cDNA or gDNA derived from T cells, B-cell-depleted T cells, or PBMCs.

Sequencing used immunoSEQ multiplex PCR; TCRdb keeps in-frame clones, though not all of them. Here the sample spans approximately 130,000 clones, 70% to 90% being singletons. The CDR3 is made up of 15 amino acids. V was pared by 4 bases and J by 6 bases, with 6 bases of the junction left unmatched. The germline V gene has CDR1 SGHTA and CDR2 FQGTGA. The chain uses TRBV7-3 and TRBJ2-3; 11 bases are a match to TRBD2. This clonotype was obtained from a human donor in a cohort sampled during active COVID-19. The sequencing input was peripheral blood. In nucleotides, the CDR3 is TGTGCCAGCAGCTCCATAGCGGGGGGGCCGGATACGCAGTATTTT. This translates into CASSSIAGGPDTQYF.